This TCR beta chain was recorded in a study of graft-versus-host responses after intestinal transplantation. As regards this clone: Its cognate antigen is unknown.

CDR3 length equals 15 residues. CDR1 is MDHEN and CDR2 is SYDVKM in the germline V gene. With 4 bases removed from V and 2 bases from J, the gap between germline ends came to 15 bases. Points from the study as a whole: Patients with graft-donor T cell macrochimerism had high graft-versus-host to host-versus-graft clonal ratios in allografts.

Clones were sequenced by immunoSEQ multiplex PCR, and TCRdb holds only the in-frame ones, with some missing. The sample consists of 55,000 to 70,000 clones, under 95% of them appearing once. This sample comprised PBMCs, obtained approximately four months after intestinal transplantation. This TCR came from a human patient who received an intestinal transplant, so some T cells may come from the graft donor. The chain uses TRBV28 and TRBJ2-7; D uncertain. The CDR3 is CASSWVGPFPYEQYF. The CDR3 DNA reads as TGTGCCAGCAGTTGGGTCGGACCTTTCCCCTACGAGCAGTACTTC. The whole variable domain, filled in from reference TRBV28 and TRBJ2-7, reads DVKVTQSSRYLVKRTGEKVFLECVQDMDHENMFWYRQDPGLGLRLIYFSYDVKMKEKGDIPEGYSVSREKKERFSLILESASTNQTSMYLCASSWVGPFPYEQYFGPGTRLTVT.